The present TCR beta chain was sequenced within a study of cytomegalovirus exposure and HLA in healthy donors. On the study more broadly: There were nearly 120 million unique TCR beta sequences, drawn from approximately 180 million T cells, in an earlier analysis.

General study results and limits: Reportedly, fewer N-insertions than the approximately 690-donor mean appeared in an Asian-associated ancestry cluster in a later analysis. In a later analysis, specific HLA alleles were associated with 15,000 to 20,000 TCR beta sequences at a 0.05 false discovery rate.

Primers for the PCR totalled 60 Vbeta and 13 Jbeta. TCRdb's copy holds only in-frame clones and misses some; the assay was immunoSEQ multiplex PCR. The sample lists more than 85,000 clones; approximately 73% were seen once. A note on this clone: The antigen remains undetermined. Germline is not matched at one junction end, which may reflect a read error.

The sequence was collected from a man aged 40-50 years in good health and CMV-seronegative. The sample taken for sequencing was PBMCs.

The DNA for the CDR3 is TGTTCCAGCAGCCCAGGGGTGGGGGCGCGGGAGACCCAGTACTTC. Translation gives CSSSPGVGARETQYF. The V and J genes are TRBV7-2 and TRBJ2-5; TRBD1 might be the D (6 bases). Germline V gene lookup returns CDR1 SGHTA and CDR2 FQGNSA. The CDR3 is 15 residues long.